The source of this T cell receptor (beta chain) is a study of blood T cell repertoires in COVID-19. Study information: Italy, Spain and the United States were the sources of the convalescent and acute COVID-19 samples. The analysed material was cDNA or gDNA that came from T cells, B-cell-depleted T cells, or PBMCs.

Per germline, CDR1 SGHAT and CDR2 FQNNGV. With 4 bases clipped from V and 4 bases from J, the junction kept 9 bases outside the gene matches. The CDR3 is 16 amino acids. Some clones are missing from TCRdb's copy, which holds only in-frame ones; the method was immunoSEQ multiplex PCR. Of fewer than 350,000 clones detected, around 86% appear once; the ten largest clones hold approximately 9.7%. This chain links TRBV11-2 with TRBJ2-1, with 8 bases identical to TRBD2. The TCR was taken from a man aged 35 to 55 with active or convalescent COVID-19. The sample comprised peripheral blood. The CDR3 DNA reads TGTGCCAGCAGCTCCATGGGGCGGGAGGTTTACAATGAGCAGTTCTTC. This codes for CASSSMGREVYNEQFF.